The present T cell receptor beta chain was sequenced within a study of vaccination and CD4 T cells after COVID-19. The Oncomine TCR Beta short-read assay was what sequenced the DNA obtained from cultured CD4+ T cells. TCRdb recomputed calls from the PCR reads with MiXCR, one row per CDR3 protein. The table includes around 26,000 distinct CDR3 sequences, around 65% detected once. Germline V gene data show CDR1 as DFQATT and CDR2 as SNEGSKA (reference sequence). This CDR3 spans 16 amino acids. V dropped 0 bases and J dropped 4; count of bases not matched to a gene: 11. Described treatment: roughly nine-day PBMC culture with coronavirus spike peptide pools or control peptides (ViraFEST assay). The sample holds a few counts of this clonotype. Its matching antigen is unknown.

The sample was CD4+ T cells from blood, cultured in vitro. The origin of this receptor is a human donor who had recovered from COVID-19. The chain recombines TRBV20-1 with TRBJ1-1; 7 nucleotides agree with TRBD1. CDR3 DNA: TGCAGTGCTAGAGATCAAGGGAAGGGGGCGCCCACTGAAGCTTTCTTT. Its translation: CSARDQGKGAPTEAFF.